The following is a TCR beta chain sequence with its context. The CDR3 length is 15 residues. Germline V gene lookup returns CDR1 SGHRS and CDR2 YFSETQ. Trimming took 4 bases from V and 3 from J; bases not matched to a gene: 8. This sample stems from a study of technical replicates of blood from several donors. Using immunoSEQ multiplex PCR, the repertoire was profiled, and TCRdb retains in-frame clones only, with some absent. The sample yields 60,000 to 90,000 clones, around 97% seen once. The TCR sequence derives from a human donor in good health. Sequencing was performed on T cells isolated from PBMCs. V and J are TRBV5-1 and TRBJ2-7; 9 nucleotides line up with TRBD1. Here the CDR3 reads CASSGTGTGLYEQYF. The DNA for the CDR3 is TGCGCCAGCAGCGGTACCGGGACAGGGCTCTACGAGCAGTACTTC.